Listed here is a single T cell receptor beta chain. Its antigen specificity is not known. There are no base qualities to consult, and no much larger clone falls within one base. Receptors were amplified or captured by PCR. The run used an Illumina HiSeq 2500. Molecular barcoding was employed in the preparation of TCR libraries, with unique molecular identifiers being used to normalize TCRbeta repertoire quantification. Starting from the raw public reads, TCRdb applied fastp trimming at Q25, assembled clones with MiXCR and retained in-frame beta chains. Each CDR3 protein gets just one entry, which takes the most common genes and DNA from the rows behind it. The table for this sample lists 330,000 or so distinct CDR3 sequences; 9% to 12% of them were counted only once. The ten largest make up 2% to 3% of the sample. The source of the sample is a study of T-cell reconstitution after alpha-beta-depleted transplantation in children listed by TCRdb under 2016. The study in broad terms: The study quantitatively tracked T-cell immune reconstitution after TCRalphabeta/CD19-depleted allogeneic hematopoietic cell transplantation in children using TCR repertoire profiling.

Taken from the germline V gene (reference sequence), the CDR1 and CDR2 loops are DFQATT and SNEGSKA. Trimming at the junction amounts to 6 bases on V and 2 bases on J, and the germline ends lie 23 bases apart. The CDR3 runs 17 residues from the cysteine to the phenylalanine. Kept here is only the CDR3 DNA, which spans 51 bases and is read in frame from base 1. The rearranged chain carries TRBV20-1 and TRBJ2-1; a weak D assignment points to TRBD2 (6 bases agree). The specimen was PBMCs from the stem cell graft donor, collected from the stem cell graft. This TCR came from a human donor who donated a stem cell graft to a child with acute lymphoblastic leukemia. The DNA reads TGCAGTGCAAGACTCTGGAGTACGGGAGTTGCCTACAATGAGCAGTTCTTC. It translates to CSARLWSTGVAYNEQFF.